The TCR beta chain under discussion was sequenced for a study of T cell changes during pregnancy in multiple sclerosis. V was shortened by 1 base and J by 7 bases, with 11 bases between the two germline ends. Germline CDR1 and CDR2: MNHEY and SMNVEV (reference sequence). The CDR3 covers 13 residues. Data came from immunoSEQ multiplex PCR; TCRdb stores just in-frame clones and leaves some out. The sample lists roughly 110,000 clones, about 90% occurring once. The sample was peripheral blood, taken before pregnancy. The TCR comes from a female donor with multiple sclerosis, enrolled in a pregnancy study. The V and J genes are TRBV27 and TRBJ2-7; perhaps TRBD2 as D (5 bases). CDR3: CASSLYFTREQYF. The DNA of the CDR3 is TGTGCCAGCAGTTTATACTTTACTAGGGAGCAGTACTTC.